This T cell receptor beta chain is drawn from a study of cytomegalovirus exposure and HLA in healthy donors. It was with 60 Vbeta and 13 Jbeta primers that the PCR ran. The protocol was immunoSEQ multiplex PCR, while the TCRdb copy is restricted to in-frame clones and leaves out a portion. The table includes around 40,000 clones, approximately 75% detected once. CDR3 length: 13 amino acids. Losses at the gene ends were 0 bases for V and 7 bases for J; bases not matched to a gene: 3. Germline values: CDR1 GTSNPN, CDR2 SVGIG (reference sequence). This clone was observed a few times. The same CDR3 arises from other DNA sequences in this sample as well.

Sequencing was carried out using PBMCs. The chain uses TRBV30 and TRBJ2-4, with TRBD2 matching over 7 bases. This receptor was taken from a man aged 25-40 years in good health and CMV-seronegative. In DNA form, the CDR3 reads TGTGCCTGGAGTGTGAACGGGAGGAACATTCAGTACTTC. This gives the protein CAWSVNGRNIQYF.